This T cell receptor (beta chain) is drawn from a study of tumor-infiltrating lymphocytes in oesophageal squamous cell carcinoma. One entry per CDR3 protein, called by TCRdb with MiXCR from the PCR reads. The table has 15,000 to 18,000 distinct CDR3 sequences, about 54% seen once. The clonotype originates from a female donor with esophageal squamous cell carcinoma. The sequenced material came from esophageal tumor tissue.

CDR3 loop: CASSFRGTLAKNIQYF. For the CDR3, the DNA is TGTGCCAGCAGTTTTCGCGGAACACTAGCCAAAAACATTCAGTACTTC. The rearrangement links TRBV12-3 or TRBV12-4 to TRBJ2-4; D gene ambiguous. This CDR3 is built from 16 residues. Deletions cut 3 bases from V and 0 bases from J, with 12 bases between.